These 9 T cell receptor beta chains came from one sample sequenced in a study of blood T cell repertoires in COVID-19. Measured with immunoSEQ multiplex PCR; TCRdb has only the in-frame clones, and not every one. In the table there are fewer than 250,000 clones, roughly 85% of which are singletons. The specimen was PBMCs or T cells enriched from blood (not recorded which). These receptors were obtained from a woman aged 40 to 50 with acute COVID-19.

The V call is TRBV6-4, the J call TRBJ1-1, with D uncertain. Germline V CDR1 and CDR2: MRHNA, SNTAGT. The CDR3 length is 14 residues. V was clipped by 6 bases and J by 5 bases, with 16 bases between them. DNA for the CDR3: TGTGCCAGCAGACCGGACGGGGAGGTTACTGAAGCTTTCTTT. It translates to CASRPDGEVTEAFF.

J is TRBJ2-6 and V is TRBV11-2, with D tentatively TRBD2 (6 bases). This CDR3 contains 19 residues. The V and J ends lost 5 bases and 2 bases respectively, with 22 bases between them. Germline CDR1 and CDR2: SGHAT and FQNNGV. Written as DNA, the CDR3 is TGTGCCAGCAGCCCCGTCGGAGGGTCGACCTCTGCTGGGGCCAACGTCCTGACTTTC. It codes for CASSPVGGSTSAGANVLTF.

In its sample, this clone was seen once. The chain recombines TRBV4-3 with TRBJ1-4, with D perhaps TRBD1 (5 bases). The CDR3 contains 17 residues. The germline CDR1 and CDR2 sequences are LGHNA and YSLEER. V was shortened by 5 bases and J by 7 bases, with 23 bases between the two germline ends. The CDR3 protein is CASSIGALRRVSEKLFF. The DNA of the CDR3 is TGCGCCAGCAGCATTGGCGCCCTCCGCAGGGTAAGTGAAAAACTGTTTTTT.

With respect to this clone: A much larger clone sits a single nucleotide away, making a read error possible. The chain recombines TRBV5-4 with TRBJ2-5, with 9 positions matching TRBD1. The V gene's germline CDR1 is SGHNT and CDR2 YYREEE (reference sequence). This CDR3 contains 13 residues. V lost 3 bases, J lost 5 bases, and 2 bases stayed unmatched. The CDR3 spells CASSWDRAETQYF. The DNA of the CDR3 is TGTGCCAGCAGCTGGGACAGGGCTGAGACCCAGTACTTC. The full variable domain, rest sourced from reference TRBV5-4 and TRBJ2-5, is ETGVTQSPTHLIKTRGQQVTLRCSSQSGHNTVSWYQQALGQGPQFIFQYYREEENGRGNFPPRFSGLQFPNYSSELNVNALELDDSALYLCASSWDRAETQYFGPGTRLLVL.

This clone was picked up one time. Here the CDR3 reads CASSLAGTGRVQTQYF. The DNA for the CDR3 is TGCGCCAGCAGCTTGGCCGGAACAGGGAGGGTTCAGACCCAGTACTTC. The rearrangement uses TRBV5-1 and TRBJ2-5; TRBD2 is a possible D gene (7 bases). CDR1 and CDR2 from the germline V gene are SGHRS and YFSETQ. The V end lost 0 bases, the J end lost 6 bases, and 18 bases lay between the germline ends. The CDR3 consists of 16 residues. The full variable domain, with the rest looked up from reference TRBV5-1 and TRBJ2-5, is KAGVTQTPRYLIKTRGQQVTLSCSPISGHRSVSWYQQTPGQGLQFLFEYFSETQRNKGNFPGRFSGRQFSNSRSEMNVSTLELGDSALYLCASSLAGTGRVQTQYFGPGTRLLVL.

The chain links TRBV6-1 to TRBJ1-5; 8 bases fit TRBD1. After removal of 1 base from V and 0 bases from J, the junction contained 11 bases not matched to a gene. This CDR3 has 19 residues. The germline V gene has CDR1 MNHNS and CDR2 SASEGT. The CDR3 DNA follows: TGTGCCAGCAGTGAAGGCCTGTACAGGGGGTCCTCTAGCAATCAGCCCCAGCATTTT. Residues: CASSEGLYRGSSSNQPQHF.

CDR3 protein: CASSLGGSGSETQYF. The CDR3, as DNA: TGTGCCAGCAGCTTAGGGGGTAGCGGGAGTGAGACCCAGTACTTC. The chain combines TRBV11-2 with TRBJ2-5; 9 bases are a match to TRBD2. Unmatched junction bases numbered 5, after V lost 1 base and J lost 5 bases. This CDR3 spans 15 amino acids. The germline V gene encodes CDR1 SGHAT and CDR2 FQNNGV.

V and J are TRBV5-1 and TRBJ2-1, with D hard to call. The CDR3 is 15 residues long. V lost 0 bases and J 0 bases, leaving 7 bases between the germline ends. Germline assignment: CDR1 SGHRS and CDR2 YFSETQ. CDR3: CASSLGWSSYNEQFF. CDR3 DNA: TGCGCCAGCAGCTTGGGGTGGAGCTCCTACAATGAGCAGTTCTTC.

The V call is TRBV7-2, the J call TRBJ2-2, with D possibly being TRBD2 (6 bases). The ends were cut back, 6 bases at V and 0 bases at J, with 11 bases in the middle. The CDR3 is made up of 15 amino acids. Germline V gene sequence: CDR1 SGHTA, CDR2 FQGNSA. The CDR3 sequence is CASRSGTSNTGELFF. Written as DNA, the CDR3 is TGTGCCAGCAGATCCGGGACTTCGAACACCGGGGAGCTGTTTTTT. Full variable domain (rest looked up from reference TRBV7-2 and TRBJ2-2): GAGVSQSPSNKVTEKGKDVELRCDPISGHTALYWYRQSLGQGLEFLIYFQGNSAPDKSGLPSDRFSAERTGGSVSTLTIQRTQQEDSAVYLCASRSGTSNTGELFFGEGSRLTVL.